The 32 T cell receptor beta chains below were found in one sample sequenced in a study of CD8+CD57+ T cells in acquired aplastic anemia. Profiling of TCR beta VDJ combinations and CDR3 sequences used genomic DNA as template. TCRdb processed the reads anew with MiXCR; each CDR3 protein has one entry. Found here are over 150,000 distinct CDR3 sequences, 70% to 75% of them singletons; the top ten hold about 50%. Sequencing involved patients with CD8+CD57+ cell expansion previously shown by flow cytometry. Material for sequencing was sorted CD4+, CD8+, or CD8+CD57+ T cells (not recorded which) from PBMCs. Source of these receptors: a human donor with aplastic anemia.

This rearrangement joins TRBV6-1 to TRBJ1-4, with D hard to call. Germline V lookup: CDR1 MNHNS, CDR2 SASEGT. The V end lost 6 bases, the J end lost 8 bases, and 13 bases lay between the germline ends. The length of the CDR3 is 13 residues. DNA for the CDR3: TGTGCCAGCAGCATGGTGGGGTGGGAAAAACTGTTTTTT. Translation gives CASSMVGWEKLFF.

The V and J genes are TRBV5-6 and TRBJ1-2, with TRBD1 identical over 9 bases. The V segment lost 3 bases and the J segment 9 bases; nucleotides outside the gene matches: 9. The germline V gene has CDR1 SGHDT and CDR2 YYEEEE. This CDR3 contains 14 residues. The CDR3 reads CASSSGQGLIRYTF. The CDR3 DNA reads as TGTGCCAGCAGCTCGGGACAGGGATTAATACGCTACACCTTC.

The V and J genes are TRBV24-1 and TRBJ1-5; 8 positions match TRBD1. The CDR3 covers 15 residues. V trimming: 6 bases; J trimming: 0 bases; junction bases outside the gene matches: 3. Germline V gives CDR1 KGHDR, CDR2 SFDVKD. The CDR3 protein is CATSSTGDSNQPQHF. The CDR3 bases are TGTGCCACCAGTTCGACAGGGGATAGCAATCAGCCCCAGCATTTT.

The V gene is TRBV20-1, the J gene TRBJ2-2; 14 bases are a match to TRBD2. Germline V gene sequence: CDR1 DFQATT, CDR2 SNEGSKA (reference sequence). V lost 6 bases, J lost 4 bases, and 16 bases stayed unmatched. This CDR3 has 19 amino acids. CDR3 in DNA: TGCAGTGCGCGCCACCATCTGACTAGCGGGGGGGCCAGCACCGGGGAGCTGTTTTTT. This sequence encodes CSARHHLTSGGASTGELFF.

In the case of this clonotype: One end of the junction does not line up with germline, which may come from a read error. The genes are TRBV20-1 and TRBJ1-5; D is uncertain. This CDR3 contains 8 residues. Germline CDR1 reads DFQATT; CDR2 reads SNEGSKA (reference sequence). CDR3 sequence: CSAQPEHF. The CDR3 DNA is TGCAGTGCTCAGCCCGAGCATTTT.

The chain carries TRBV7-2 and TRBJ1-5; D unclear. Germline CDR1 SGHTA, CDR2 FQGNSA. The CDR3 is 13 amino acids. V dropped 5 bases and J dropped 4 bases, with 9 bases sitting between them. The CDR3 loop reads CASSPDGNQPQHF. For the CDR3, the DNA is TGTGCCAGCAGCCCCGACGGGAATCAGCCCCAGCATTTT.

The V gene is TRBV9, the J gene TRBJ1-2; TRBD1 aligns across 7 bases. The V and J ends lost 3 bases and 12 bases, in that order; junction bases with no gene match: 11. Looked up from germline, CDR1 is SGDLS and CDR2 is YYNGEE. CDR3 length equals 13 residues. DNA for the CDR3: TGTGCCAGCAGCGCGACAGGGCTACATGGAAACACCTTC. Translated: CASSATGLHGNTF.

The CDR3 spells CASSKGPGAGELFF. DNA for the CDR3: TGCGCCAGCAGTAAGGGGCCTGGGGCCGGGGAGCTGTTTTTT. J is TRBJ2-2 and V is TRBV10-2, with D possibly being TRBD1 (5 bases). V was cut by 5 bases and J by 6 bases, with 13 bases left in between. In germline, CDR1 is WSHSY, CDR2 SAAADI. The CDR3 length is 14 residues.

The rearrangement links TRBV6-4 to TRBJ2-1; 10 bases are shared with TRBD2. This CDR3 is 16 amino acids long. The germline gives CDR1 MRHNA, CDR2 SNTAGT. V shed 2 bases, J shed 6 bases, and the junction held 7 bases outside the gene matches. The CDR3, as DNA: TGTGCCAGCAGTGACGGGGCTAGCGGGGGCTTCAATGAGCAGTTCTTC. It specifies CASSDGASGGFNEQFF.

The chain employs TRBV9 and TRBJ2-7; possibly TRBD1 for D (5 bases). In germline, CDR1 is SGDLS, CDR2 YYNGEE. The length of the CDR3 is 13 residues. The germline V and J ends were trimmed by 0 bases and 6 bases, with 10 bases remaining between them. The CDR3 reads CASSVDQGREQYF. The CDR3 coding sequence is TGTGCCAGCAGCGTAGACCAGGGCCGCGAGCAGTACTTC. The full variable domain, completed using reference TRBV9 and TRBJ2-7, is DSGVTQTPKHLITATGQRVTLRCSPRSGDLSVYWYQQSLDQGLQFLIQYYNGEERAKGNILERFSAQQFPDLHSELNLSSLELGDSALYFCASSVDQGREQYFGPGTRLTVT.

This clonotype has more than one count but fewer than ten. V usage is TRBV2 and J usage is TRBJ1-2; D possibly corresponds to TRBD1 (5 bases). The germline gives CDR1 SNHLY, CDR2 FYNNEI. The CDR3 is 14 residues long. Between the trimmed V and J ends, which lost 3 bases and 8 bases, there was a span of 16 bases. CDR3 nucleotides: TGTGCCAGCAGTGATCAGGGTACTTTAAGAGGCTACACCTTC. This encodes CASSDQGTLRGYTF.

The V gene is TRBV7-6, the J gene TRBJ2-7; possible D gene TRBD1, 5 bases. Germline CDR1 is SGHVS and CDR2 is FNYEAQ. This CDR3 contains 13 residues. Trimming left V 5 bases short and J 2 bases short, with 10 bases between. CDR3 coding DNA: TGTGCCAGCAGCCCAGACAGTACCTACGAGCAGTACTTC. Protein sequence: CASSPDSTYEQYF.

This chain links TRBV10-3 with TRBJ2-7, with 8 bases aligning to TRBD2. Germline CDR1 ENHRY, CDR2 SYGVKD. CDR3 length: 16 amino acids. Germline trimming cut 7 bases from V and 0 bases from J; bases unmatched to any gene: 11. The CDR3 loop reads CAIKPGASGYSYEQYF. CDR3 nucleotide sequence: TGTGCCATCAAACCAGGGGCTAGCGGGTACTCCTACGAGCAGTACTTC.

This chain uses TRBV20-1 with TRBJ2-5; 7 nucleotides agree with TRBD2. CDR3 size: 13 residues. Per germline, CDR1 DFQATT and CDR2 SNEGSKA (reference sequence). V was pared by 3 bases and J by 2 bases, with 3 bases of the junction left unmatched. The CDR3 reads CSASGGIQETQYF. The CDR3 DNA reads TGCAGTGCTAGCGGGGGGATACAAGAGACCCAGTACTTC.

A word on this clonotype: The junction differs from germline at one of its ends, possibly a read error. The chain has TRBV29-1 and TRBJ2-3, with D possibly being TRBD2 (6 bases). CDR1 is SQVTM, CDR2 ANQGSEA, per germline. CDR3 size: 13 residues. This CDR3 reads CSVWEVSTDTRYF. The CDR3 DNA follows: TGCAGCGTTTGGGAGGTGAGCACAGATACGCGGTATTTT.

CDR3 residues: CSAREVGGLRNEQYF. CDR3 DNA sequence: TGCAGTGCTAGAGAGGTGGGGGGCCTTCGGAACGAGCAGTACTTC. The chain has TRBV20-1 and TRBJ2-7, with D perhaps matching TRBD1 or TRBD2 (6 bases each). CDR3 size: 15 residues. Trimming stripped 0 bases from V and 5 bases from J, with 17 bases between. Germline V CDR1 and CDR2: DFQATT, SNEGSKA (reference sequence).

This chain joins TRBV20-1 and TRBJ1-1; weak D call: TRBD1 (6 bases). The V gene's germline CDR1 is DFQATT and CDR2 SNEGSKA (reference sequence). V was pared by 3 bases and J by 3 bases, with 11 bases between. The CDR3 sequence is 13 residues long. CDR3 in amino acids: CSARVGGDTEAFF. The CDR3 DNA reads as TGCAGTGCTAGGGTAGGGGGAGACACTGAAGCTTTCTTT.

This clonotype was counted a single time. The chain uses TRBV5-6 and TRBJ2-3; D not certain. The CDR3 has 17 residues. The V gene's germline CDR1 is SGHDT and CDR2 YYEEEE. V dropped 0 bases and J dropped 5 bases, with 19 bases sitting between them. In nucleotides, the CDR3 is TGTGCCAGCAGCTTGGGAGCTGAGTGGAGTCACGGAGATACGCAGTATTTT. This codes for CASSLGAEWSHGDTQYF. Using reference TRBV5-6 and TRBJ2-3 for the parts outside the CDR3, the full variable domain is DAGVTQSPTHLIKTRGQQVTLRCSPKSGHDTVSWYQQALGQGPQFIFQYYEEEERQRGNFPDRFSGHQFPNYSSELNVNALLLGDSALYLCASSLGAEWSHGDTQYFGPGTRLTVL.

The rearrangement links TRBV12-3 or TRBV12-4 to TRBJ2-7, with D perhaps matching TRBD1 (6 bases). V lost 2 bases and J lost 2, with 13 bases in between. CDR3 length equals 15 residues. In nucleotides, the CDR3 is TGTGCCAGCAGTTTACAAAGTCAGGGGACCTACGAGCAGTACTTC. Its translation: CASSLQSQGTYEQYF.

The chain joins TRBV10-2 to TRBJ2-2; D remains unclear. Looked up from germline, CDR1 is WSHSY and CDR2 is SAAADI. Trimming stripped 2 bases from V and 7 bases from J, with 14 bases between. The CDR3 runs to 15 residues. CDR3: CASSEESGFSGELFF. For the CDR3, the DNA is TGCGCCAGCAGTGAGGAGTCAGGCTTCAGCGGGGAGCTGTTTTTT.

This chain links TRBV7-9 with TRBJ1-1, with 7 positions matching TRBD1. The CDR3 contains 16 residues. The germline CDR1 and CDR2 sequences are SEHNR and FQNEAQ (reference sequence). The V and J ends lost 5 bases and 1 base, in that order; junction bases with no gene match: 10. The DNA for the CDR3 is TGTGCCAGCAGCAACCCGCAGGGGGGCGGGAACACTGAAGCTTTCTTT. Translation gives CASSNPQGGGNTEAFF.

This rearrangement joins TRBV18 to TRBJ1-1, with a possible D match to TRBD1 (6 bases). CDR3 length: 15 residues. Trimming left V 2 bases short and J 1 base short, with 11 bases between. Germline V gene lookup returns CDR1 KGHSH and CDR2 LQKENI. In DNA form, the CDR3 reads TGTGCCAGCTCACCAGCAGGGGTGGGGAACACTGAAGCTTTCTTT. It is translated as CASSPAGVGNTEAFF.

The chain links TRBV20-1 to TRBJ1-3, with 7 bases identical to TRBD1. The CDR3 has 15 amino acids. Losses at the gene ends were 0 bases for V and 0 bases for J; bases not matched to a gene: 2. CDR1 and CDR2 from the germline V gene are DFQATT and SNEGSKA (reference sequence). CDR3 coding DNA: TGCAGTGCTAGAGAACAGGGGCTCTCTGGAAACACCATATATTTT. This gives the protein CSAREQGLSGNTIYF.

The rearrangement joins TRBV7-9 to TRBJ2-1; 7 bases line up with TRBD2. The CDR3 is 16 amino acids. The germline V gene has CDR1 SEHNR and CDR2 FQNEAQ (reference sequence). Unmatched junction bases numbered 4, after V lost 0 bases and J lost 2 bases. DNA of the CDR3: TGTGCCAGCAGCTTAGCGCAGAGCGGGACCTACAATGAGCAGTTCTTC. This encodes CASSLAQSGTYNEQFF.

This clonotype was observed a few times. The rearrangement joins TRBV15 to TRBJ2-7, with a weak D call TRBD2 (6 bases). The germline gives CDR1 LNHNV, CDR2 YYDKDF (reference sequence). The CDR3 has 14 residues. V lost 1 base and J lost 6, with 13 bases in between. The CDR3 DNA reads as TGTGCCACCAGCAGAGGTTTCGACGGGGGCGAGCAGTACTTC. It codes for CATSRGFDGGEQYF.

The chain recombines TRBV7-9 with TRBJ2-2; tentatively, D is TRBD2 (6 bases). Deletions cut 3 bases from V and 11 bases from J, with 7 bases between. The CDR3 has 11 residues. In germline, CDR1 is SEHNR, CDR2 FQNEAQ (reference sequence). The CDR3, as DNA: TGTGCCAGCAGCTTCGGGAGAGAGCTGTTTTTT. Translating gives CASSFGRELFF.

This chain joins TRBV7-3 and TRBJ1-1, with D perhaps matching TRBD1 (6 bases). V was shortened by 5 bases and J by 3 bases, with 10 bases between the two germline ends. This CDR3 spans 13 amino acids. Germline CDR1 SGHTA, CDR2 FQGTGA. CDR3 bases: TGTGCCAGCAGCGCAACAGGGTACACTGAAGCTTTCTTT. Its translation is CASSATGYTEAFF.

The rearrangement uses TRBV19 and TRBJ2-7; 8 positions match TRBD1. CDR1 is LNHDA and CDR2 is SQIVND in the germline V gene (reference sequence). V lost 3 bases and J lost 4; bases outside the gene matches: 8. The length of the CDR3 is 15 residues. The CDR3 DNA is TGTGCCAGTAGTATTCCGGCAGGGGGCTTGTACGAGCAGTACTTC. It specifies CASSIPAGGLYEQYF.

The chain uses TRBV7-9 and TRBJ2-2; 13 bases are a match to TRBD2. V lost 5 bases and J lost 14; bases outside the gene matches: 5. Germline V gene data show CDR1 as SEHNR and CDR2 as FQNEAQ (reference sequence). The CDR3 is 13 residues long. The CDR3 DNA reads as TGTGCCAGCAGCGGGACTAGCGGGGTGTTACTGTTTTTT. Translating it yields CASSGTSGVLLFF.

The genes are TRBV14 and TRBJ1-2; tentative D call: TRBD1 (5 bases). Germline V gene lookup returns CDR1 SGHDN and CDR2 FVKESK. The CDR3 has 14 residues. The germline V and J ends were trimmed by 1 base and 0 bases, with 6 bases remaining between them. CDR3 protein: CASSQAGSNYGYTF. The CDR3 coding sequence is TGTGCCAGCAGCCAAGCAGGGTCTAACTATGGCTACACCTTC.

The J gene is TRBJ2-1, the V gene TRBV19; D is perhaps TRBD2 (6 bases). The V end was cut by 5 bases, the J end by 8 bases, with 16 bases between. This CDR3 region has 14 residues. Germline CDR1 and CDR2: LNHDA and SQIVND (reference sequence). CDR3 nucleotides: TGTGCCAGTAGTGTACGGGAGTGGATGGATGAGCAGTTCTTC. This sequence encodes CASSVREWMDEQFF.

This clonotype was found once. The CDR3 nucleotides read TGTGCCAGCAGCACGGGGACCCACTCCCCCACAGATACGCAGTATTTT. Translated, it gives CASSTGTHSPTDTQYF. V and J are TRBV7-6 and TRBJ2-3, with D perhaps matching TRBD1 or TRBD2 (5 bases each). Trimming stripped 5 bases from V and 2 bases from J, with 17 bases between. Germline CDR1 and CDR2: SGHVS and FNYEAQ. The CDR3 contains 16 residues. The variable domain in full, completed from reference TRBV7-6 and TRBJ2-3, reads GAGVSQSPRYKVTKRGQDVALRCDPISGHVSLYWYRQALGQGPEFLTYFNYEAQQDKSGLPNDRFSAERPEGSISTLTIQRTEQRDSAMYRCASSTGTHSPTDTQYFGPGTRLTVL.